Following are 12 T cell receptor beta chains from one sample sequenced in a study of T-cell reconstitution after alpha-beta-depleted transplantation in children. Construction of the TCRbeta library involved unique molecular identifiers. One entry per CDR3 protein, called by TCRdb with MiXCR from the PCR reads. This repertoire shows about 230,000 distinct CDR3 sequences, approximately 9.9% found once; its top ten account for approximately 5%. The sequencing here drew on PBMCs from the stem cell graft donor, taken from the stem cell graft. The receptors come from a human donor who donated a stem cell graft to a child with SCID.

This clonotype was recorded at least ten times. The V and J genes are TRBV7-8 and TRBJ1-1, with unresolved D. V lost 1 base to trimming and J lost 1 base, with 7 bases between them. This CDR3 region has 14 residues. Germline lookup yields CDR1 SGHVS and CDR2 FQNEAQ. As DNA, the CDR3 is TGTGCCAGCAGCTTAGAACCTACGAACACTGAAGCTTTCTTT. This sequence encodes CASSLEPTNTEAFF.

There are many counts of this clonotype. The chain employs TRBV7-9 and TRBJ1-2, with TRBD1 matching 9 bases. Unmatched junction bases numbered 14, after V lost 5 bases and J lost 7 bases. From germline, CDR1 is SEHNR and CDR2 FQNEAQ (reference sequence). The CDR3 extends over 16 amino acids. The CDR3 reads CASSHVGTGLQGGYTF. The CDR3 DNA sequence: TGTGCCAGCAGCCATGTAGGGACAGGGCTGCAAGGTGGCTACACCTTC.

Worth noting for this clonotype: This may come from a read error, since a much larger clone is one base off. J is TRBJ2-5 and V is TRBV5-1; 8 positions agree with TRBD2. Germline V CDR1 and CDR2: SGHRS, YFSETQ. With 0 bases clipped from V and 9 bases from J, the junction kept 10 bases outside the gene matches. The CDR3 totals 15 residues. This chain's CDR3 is CASSLGLAPGEAQYF. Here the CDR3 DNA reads TGCGCCAGCAGCTTGGGACTAGCGCCGGGGGAGGCCCAGTACTTC.

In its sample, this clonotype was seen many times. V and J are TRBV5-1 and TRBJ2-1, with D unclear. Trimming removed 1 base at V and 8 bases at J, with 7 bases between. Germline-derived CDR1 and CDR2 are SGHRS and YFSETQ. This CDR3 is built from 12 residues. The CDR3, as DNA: TGCGCCAGCAGCTTGAGGGCTGATGAGCAGTTCTTC. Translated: CASSLRADEQFF.

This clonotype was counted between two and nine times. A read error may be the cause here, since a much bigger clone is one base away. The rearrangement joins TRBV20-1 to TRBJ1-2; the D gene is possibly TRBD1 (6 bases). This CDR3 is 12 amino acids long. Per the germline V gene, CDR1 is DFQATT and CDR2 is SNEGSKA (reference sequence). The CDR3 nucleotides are TGCAGTGCTAGACAGGGGTTCTCTGGCGACACCTTC. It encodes CSARQGFSGDTF.

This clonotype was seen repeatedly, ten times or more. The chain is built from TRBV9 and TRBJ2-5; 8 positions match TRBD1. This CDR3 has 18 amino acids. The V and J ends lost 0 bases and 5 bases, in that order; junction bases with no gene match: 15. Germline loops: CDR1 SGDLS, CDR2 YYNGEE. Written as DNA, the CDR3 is TGTGCCAGCAGCGTAGACGGCCGTTCGGCAGGGGGCTGGGAGACCCAGTACTTC. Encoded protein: CASSVDGRSAGGWETQYF.

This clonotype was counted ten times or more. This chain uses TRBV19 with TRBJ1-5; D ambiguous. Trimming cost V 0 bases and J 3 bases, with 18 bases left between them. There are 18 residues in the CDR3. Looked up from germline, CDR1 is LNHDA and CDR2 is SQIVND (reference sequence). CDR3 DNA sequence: TGTGCCAGTAGTATAGATCTGTATTTAAGTTTATTCAATCAGCCCCAGCATTTT. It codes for CASSIDLYLSLFNQPQHF.

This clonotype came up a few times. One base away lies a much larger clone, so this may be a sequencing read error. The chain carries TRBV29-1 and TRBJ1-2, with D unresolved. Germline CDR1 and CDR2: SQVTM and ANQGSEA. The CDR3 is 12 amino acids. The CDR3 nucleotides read TGCAGCGTTGTGGTGGTTAACTATGGCTACCCCTTC. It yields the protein CSVVVVNYGYPF.

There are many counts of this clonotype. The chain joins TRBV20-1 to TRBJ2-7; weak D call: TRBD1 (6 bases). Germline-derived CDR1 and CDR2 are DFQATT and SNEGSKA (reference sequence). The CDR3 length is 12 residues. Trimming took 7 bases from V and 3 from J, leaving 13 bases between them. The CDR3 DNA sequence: TGCAGTGGTACAGGGTTGGTCTACGAGCAGTACTTC. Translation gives CSGTGLVYEQYF.

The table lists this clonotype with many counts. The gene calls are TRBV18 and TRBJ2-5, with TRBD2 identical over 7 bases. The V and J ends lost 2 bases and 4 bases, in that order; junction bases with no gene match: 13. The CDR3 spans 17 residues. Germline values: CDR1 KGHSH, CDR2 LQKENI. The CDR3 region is CASSPFRALAEGETQYF. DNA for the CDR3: TGTGCCAGCTCACCATTCCGAGCGCTAGCGGAGGGAGAGACCCAGTACTTC.

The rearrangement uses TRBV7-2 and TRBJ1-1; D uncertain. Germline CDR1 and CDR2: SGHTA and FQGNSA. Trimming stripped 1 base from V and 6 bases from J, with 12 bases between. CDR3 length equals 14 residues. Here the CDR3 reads CASSLGGRSAEAFF. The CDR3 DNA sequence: TGTGCCAGCAGCTTAGGAGGCAGGTCGGCTGAAGCTTTCTTT.

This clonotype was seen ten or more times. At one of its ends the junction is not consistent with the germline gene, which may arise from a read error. Here the CDR3 reads CASSQGIREGNQPQHF. CDR3 in DNA: TGTGCCAGCAGTCAAGGTATAAGGGAGGGCAATCAGCCCCAGCATTTT. The chain uses TRBV4-2 and TRBJ1-5; D not resolved. The CDR3 loop spans 16 amino acids. Germline V gene sequence: CDR1 LGHNA, CDR2 YNFKEQ.